This T cell receptor beta chain was sequenced during a study of T cell responses to AZD1222 COVID-19 vaccine. Regarding the study as a whole: Spike-specific TCR repertoires showed rising breadth and depth after two AZD1222 doses. Among those given AZD1222, only five or six were seropositive at baseline. Possibly, clonal diversity was underestimated; donors were largely white British and included more females.

With respect to this clone: What it binds is not known.

V lost 4 bases to trimming and J lost 6 bases, with 16 bases between them. In germline, CDR1 is SGDLS, CDR2 YYNGEE. The CDR3 loop spans 14 amino acids. Sequencing used immunoSEQ multiplex PCR; TCRdb keeps in-frame clones, though not all of them. The table shows more than 120,000 clones, with roughly 92% occurring only once. Investigators merged groups given second doses at roughly 4 or roughly 12 weeks. This TCR was sampled from an adult who received the AZD1222 COVID-19 vaccine. The chain is built from TRBV9 and TRBJ1-1, with a possible D match to TRBD1 (6 bases). The sample here was peripheral blood, taken 28 days after the second AZD1222 dose. The CDR3 coding sequence is TGTGCCAGCAGCTCCTTACAGGGCTCAGCTGAAGCTTTCTTT. Amino acid sequence: CASSSLQGSAEAFF.